This TCR beta chain emerged from a study of OX40 agonist ivuxolimab in advanced cancers. Study-level background: Ivuxolimab was a fully human IgG2 agonistic monoclonal antibody targeting the costimulatory receptor OX40 (CD134). Peripheral TCRbeta sequencing was intended to test whether TCR sequence diversity was altered and clonal T-cell expansion was caused by ivuxolimab. Of the approximately 50 dose-escalation patients, hepatocellular carcinoma was present in about 20, melanoma in around 15, renal cell carcinoma in 9 and head and neck cancer in 9. Intravenous ivuxolimab was administered to patients every 2 weeks at six dose levels: 0.01, 0.1, 0.3, 1.5, 3 and 10 mg/kg. The dose-escalation cohort was 82.7% male with a mean age of roughly 60 years, ranging from roughly 20 to 80. The paper describes the monotherapy dose-escalation part (N of about 47 patients) of the phase I trial of ivuxolimab. Patients were allowed to have had prior anti-PD-1, anti-PD-L1 or anti-CTLA-4 therapy, and approximately 37% of the dose-escalation patients had been treated with checkpoint inhibitors. Partial responses occurred in three dose-escalation patients: two with cutaneous melanoma and one with hepatocellular carcinoma. Results the study describes overall, beyond this receptor: In partial responders in the 0.1-3.0 mg/kg groups, normalized peripheral clonal expansion was found to be among the lowest, especially among CD8+ T cells. Clonal expansion of both CD4+ and CD8+ blood T cells was observed from baseline to week 6 at doses 0.1 to 3.0 mg/kg. Antigen specificity was not determined for the clonally expanded peripheral T cells. On average, CD8+ T cells showed more expanded clones than CD4+ T cells after ivuxolimab. Low levels of normalized T-cell clonal expansion were also seen in some nonresponding patients.

About this clone: This clone's antigen is unknown. No quality values exist for individual bases; no much larger clone is one base distant.

To sequence the TCRbeta CDR3 region, genomic DNA was isolated from the sorted cells. The immunoSEQ Assay was used to sequence the TCRbeta CDR3 regions. In its TCRdb copy, this immuneACCESS table keeps in-frame sequences only and misses some clones. Where compared with another copy, unresolved V genes explain less than half of these, and the others have no known cause. The sample table records 25,000 to 30,000 clones; approximately 80% of these occur just once. Of the sample, roughly 11% is held by the ten largest clones. Patients with a history of autoimmune disease or receiving systemic immunosuppression were excluded from the trial. In every dose cohort, peripheral blood was drawn for TCR sequencing at baseline, cycle 4 day 1, and cycle 7 day 1. The samples were drawn from a first-in-human, open-label, multicenter phase I dose-escalation trial of ivuxolimab. Adults with locally advanced or metastatic head and neck squamous cell, hepatocellular, melanoma or renal cell carcinoma were enrolled in the trial. Before TCR sequencing, CD4+ T cells and CD8+ T cells were sorted from peripheral blood as separate populations.

The CDR3 runs 15 amino acids, cysteine and phenylalanine included. The DNA shown is the 45-base CDR3, in frame from base 1. Deletion took 11 bases off V and 2 bases off J, with a span of 21 bases between the germline ends. CDR1 and CDR2, per the germline V gene, are SNHLY and FYNNEI. The sequencing here drew on CD4+ or CD8+ T cells sorted from blood, taken in a trial of the OX40 agonist ivuxolimab. The sequence came from an adult with an advanced solid tumor such as melanoma, head and neck, liver or kidney cancer. Recombination joined TRBV2 with TRBJ1-2; TRBD1 is a weak D gene call, 5 bases matching. CDR3 reads: CALNRNYGSNYGYTF. The bases read TGTGCCCTAAACAGGAACTATGGGTCGAACTATGGCTACACCTTC.